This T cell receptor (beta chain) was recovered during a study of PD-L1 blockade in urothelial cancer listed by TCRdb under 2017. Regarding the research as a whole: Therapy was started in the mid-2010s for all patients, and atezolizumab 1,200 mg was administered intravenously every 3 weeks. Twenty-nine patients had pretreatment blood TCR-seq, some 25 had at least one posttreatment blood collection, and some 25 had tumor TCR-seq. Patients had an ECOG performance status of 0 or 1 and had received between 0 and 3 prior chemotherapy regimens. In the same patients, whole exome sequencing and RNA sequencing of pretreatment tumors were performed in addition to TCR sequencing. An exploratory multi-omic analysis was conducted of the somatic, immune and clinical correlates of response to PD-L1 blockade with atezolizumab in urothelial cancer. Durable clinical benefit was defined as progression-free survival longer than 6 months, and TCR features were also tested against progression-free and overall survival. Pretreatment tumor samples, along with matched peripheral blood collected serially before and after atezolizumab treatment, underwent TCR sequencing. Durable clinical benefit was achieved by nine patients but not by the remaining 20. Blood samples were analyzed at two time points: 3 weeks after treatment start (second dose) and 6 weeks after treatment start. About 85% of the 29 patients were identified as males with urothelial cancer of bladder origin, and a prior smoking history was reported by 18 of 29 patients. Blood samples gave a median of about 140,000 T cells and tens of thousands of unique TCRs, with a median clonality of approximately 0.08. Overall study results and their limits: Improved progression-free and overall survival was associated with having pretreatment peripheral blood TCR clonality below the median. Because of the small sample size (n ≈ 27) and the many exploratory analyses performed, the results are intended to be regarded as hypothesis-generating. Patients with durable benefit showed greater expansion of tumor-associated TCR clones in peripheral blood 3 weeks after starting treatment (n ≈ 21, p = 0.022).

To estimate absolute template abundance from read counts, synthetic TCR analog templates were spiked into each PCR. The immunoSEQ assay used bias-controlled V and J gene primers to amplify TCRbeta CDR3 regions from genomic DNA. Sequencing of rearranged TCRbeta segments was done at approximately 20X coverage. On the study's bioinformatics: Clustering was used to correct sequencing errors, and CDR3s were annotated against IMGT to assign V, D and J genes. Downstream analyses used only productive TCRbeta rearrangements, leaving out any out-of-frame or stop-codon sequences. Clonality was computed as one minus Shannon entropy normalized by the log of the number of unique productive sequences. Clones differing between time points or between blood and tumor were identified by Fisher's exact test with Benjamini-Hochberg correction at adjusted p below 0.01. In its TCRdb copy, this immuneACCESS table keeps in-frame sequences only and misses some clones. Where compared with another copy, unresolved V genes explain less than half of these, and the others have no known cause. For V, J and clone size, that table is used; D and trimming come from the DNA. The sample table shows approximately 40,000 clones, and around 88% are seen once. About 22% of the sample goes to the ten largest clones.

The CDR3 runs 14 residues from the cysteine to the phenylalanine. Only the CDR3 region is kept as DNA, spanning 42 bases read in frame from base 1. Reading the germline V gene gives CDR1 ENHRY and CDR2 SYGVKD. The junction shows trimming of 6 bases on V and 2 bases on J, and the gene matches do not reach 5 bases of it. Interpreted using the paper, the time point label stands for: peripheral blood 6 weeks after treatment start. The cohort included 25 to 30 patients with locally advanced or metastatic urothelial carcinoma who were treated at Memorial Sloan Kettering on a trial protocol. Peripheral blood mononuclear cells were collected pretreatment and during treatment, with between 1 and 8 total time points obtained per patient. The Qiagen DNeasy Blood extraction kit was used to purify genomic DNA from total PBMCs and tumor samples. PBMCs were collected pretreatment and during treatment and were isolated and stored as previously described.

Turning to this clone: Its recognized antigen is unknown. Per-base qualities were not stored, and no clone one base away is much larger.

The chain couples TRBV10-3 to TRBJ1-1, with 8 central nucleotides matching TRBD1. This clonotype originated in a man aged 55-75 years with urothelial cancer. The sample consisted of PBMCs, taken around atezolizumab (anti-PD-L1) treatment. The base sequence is TGTGCCATCAGATCAGACAGGGGAAACACTGAAGCTTTCTTT. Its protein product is CAIRSDRGNTEAFF.